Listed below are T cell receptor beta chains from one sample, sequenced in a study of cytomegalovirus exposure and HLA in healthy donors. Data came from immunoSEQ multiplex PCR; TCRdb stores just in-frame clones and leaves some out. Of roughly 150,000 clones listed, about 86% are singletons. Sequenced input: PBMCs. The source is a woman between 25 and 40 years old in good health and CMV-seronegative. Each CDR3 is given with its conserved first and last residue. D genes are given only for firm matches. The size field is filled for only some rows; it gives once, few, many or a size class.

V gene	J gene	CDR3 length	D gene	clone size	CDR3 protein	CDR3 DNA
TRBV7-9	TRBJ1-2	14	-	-	CASSRGQWNYGYTF	TGTGCCAGCAGCAGAGGACAATGGAACTATGGCTACACCTTC
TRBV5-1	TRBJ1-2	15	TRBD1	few	CASSGWTGSGDGYTF	TGCGCCAGCAGCGGGTGGACAGGTAGCGGGGATGGCTACACCTTC
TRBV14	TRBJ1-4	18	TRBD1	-	CASSLNRGTGATNEKLFF	TGTGCCAGCAGCCTGAACCGCGGGACAGGTGCAACTAATGAAAAACTGTTTTTT
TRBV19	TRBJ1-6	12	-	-	CASTGVNSPLHF	TGTGCCAGTACAGGGGTGAATTCACCCCTCCACTTT
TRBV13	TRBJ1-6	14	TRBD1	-	CASSIQGANSPLHF	TGTGCCAGCAGCATACAGGGGGCGAATTCACCCCTCCACTTT
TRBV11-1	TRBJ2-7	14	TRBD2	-	CASSLTSGSREQYF	TGTGCCAGCAGCTTAACTAGCGGGTCTCGCGAGCAGTACTTC
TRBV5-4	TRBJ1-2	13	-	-	CASSSSRTYGYTF	TGTGCCAGCAGCAGCTCCAGGACCTATGGCTACACCTTC
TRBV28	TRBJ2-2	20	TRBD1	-	CASQLPKGVTGGGNTGELFF	TGTGCCAGCCAACTACCTAAGGGGGTCACAGGGGGCGGGAACACCGGGGAGCTGTTTTTT
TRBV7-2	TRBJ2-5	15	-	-	CASSLLVGLGETQYF	TGTGCCAGCAGCTTACTGGTGGGGCTCGGGGAGACCCAGTACTTC
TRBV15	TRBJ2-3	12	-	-	CATSRDGNTQYF	TGTGCCACCAGCAGAGATGGGAATACGCAGTATTTT
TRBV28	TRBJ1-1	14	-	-	CASTNRVSNTEAFF	TGTGCCAGCACAAACAGGGTCTCGAACACTGAAGCTTTCTTT
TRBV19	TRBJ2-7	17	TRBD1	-	CASSIHSFGQGPYEQYF	TGTGCCAGTAGTATCCACTCCTTCGGACAGGGACCCTACGAGCAGTACTTC
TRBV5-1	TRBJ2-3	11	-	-	CASSSQDTQYF	TGCGCCAGCAGCTCCCAAGATACGCAGTATTTT
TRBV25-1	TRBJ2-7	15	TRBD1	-	CASSATGVWGPALYF	TGTGCCAGCAGTGCGACAGGGGTTTGGGGCCCCGCCCTGTACTTC
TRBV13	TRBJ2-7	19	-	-	CASSLGRTAGISSSYEQYF	TGTGCCAGCAGCTTAGGCCGTACGGCGGGGATCTCCTCCTCCTACGAGCAGTACTTC
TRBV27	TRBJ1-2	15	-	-	CASSLLPPDLYGYTF	TGTGCCAGCAGTTTGCTCCCCCCGGATCTCTATGGCTACACCTTC
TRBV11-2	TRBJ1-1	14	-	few	CASSSPAGSTEAFF	TGTGCCAGCAGCTCCCCGGCGGGTAGCACTGAAGCTTTCTTT
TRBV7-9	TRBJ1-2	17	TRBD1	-	CASSLSLLGDRNYGYTF	TGTGCCAGCAGCTTATCCCTTCTCGGGGACAGGAACTATGGCTACACCTTC
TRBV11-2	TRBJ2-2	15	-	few	CASSFWRLNTGELFF	TGTGCCAGCAGCTTCTGGAGACTGAACACCGGGGAGCTGTTTTTT
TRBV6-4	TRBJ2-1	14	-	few	CASSVAAAVNEQFF	TGTGCCAGCAGTGTCGCTGCAGCGGTCAATGAGCAGTTCTTC